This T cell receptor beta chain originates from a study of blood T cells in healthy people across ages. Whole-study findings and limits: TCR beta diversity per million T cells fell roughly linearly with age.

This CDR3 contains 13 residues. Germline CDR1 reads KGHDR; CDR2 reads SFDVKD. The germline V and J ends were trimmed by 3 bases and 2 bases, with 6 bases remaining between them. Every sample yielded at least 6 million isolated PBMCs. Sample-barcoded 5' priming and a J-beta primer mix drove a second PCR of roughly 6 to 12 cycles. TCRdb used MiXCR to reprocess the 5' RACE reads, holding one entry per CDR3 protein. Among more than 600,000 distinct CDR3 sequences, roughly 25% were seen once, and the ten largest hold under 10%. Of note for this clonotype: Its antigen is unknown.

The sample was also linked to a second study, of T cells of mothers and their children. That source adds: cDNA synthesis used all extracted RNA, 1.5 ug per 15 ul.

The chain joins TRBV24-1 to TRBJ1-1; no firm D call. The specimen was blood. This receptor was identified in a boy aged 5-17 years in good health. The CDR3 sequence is CATSDHSNTEAFF. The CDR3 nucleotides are TGTGCCACCAGTGATCATTCTAACACTGAAGCTTTCTTT.